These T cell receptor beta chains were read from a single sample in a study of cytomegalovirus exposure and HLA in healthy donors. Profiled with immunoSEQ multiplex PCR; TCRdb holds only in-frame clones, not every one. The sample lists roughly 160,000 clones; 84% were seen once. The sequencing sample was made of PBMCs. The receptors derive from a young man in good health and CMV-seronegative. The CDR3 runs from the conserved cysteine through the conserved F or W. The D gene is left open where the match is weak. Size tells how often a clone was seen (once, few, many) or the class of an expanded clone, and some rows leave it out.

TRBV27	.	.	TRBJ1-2	TGTGCCAGCGGAGCAGCACATAACTATGGCTACACCTTC	CASGAAHNYGYTF
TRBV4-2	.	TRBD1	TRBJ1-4	TGTGCCAGCAGCCAAGAACCCCACCGGACAGGACCAAATGAAAAACTGTTTTTT	CASSQEPHRTGPNEKLFF
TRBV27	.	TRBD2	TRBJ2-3	TGTGCCAGCAGGGGAGGACTAGCCAGCACAGATACGCAGTATTTT	CASRGGLASTDTQYF
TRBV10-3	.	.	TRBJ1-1	TGTGCCATCAGTGGGGGGAGGACTGAAGCTTTCTTT	CAISGGRTEAFF
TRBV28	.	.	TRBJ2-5	TGTGCCAGCAGTTCGGCGGAGGGATTTGCAGAGACCCAGTACTTC	CASSSAEGFAETQYF
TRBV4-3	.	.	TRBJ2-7	TGCGCCAGCAGCCAGGCGAAGGGGGGGTACTACGAGCAGTACTTC	CASSQAKGGYYEQYF
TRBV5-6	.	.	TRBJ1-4	TGTGCCAGCAGCTTGCGGCCAGGGCAAACTAATGAAAAACTGTTTTTT	CASSLRPGQTNEKLFF
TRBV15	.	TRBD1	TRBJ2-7	TGTGCCACCAGCAGAGATGGACAGGGGCCCCTCGAGCAGTACTTC	CATSRDGQGPLEQYF
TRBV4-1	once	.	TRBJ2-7	TGCGCCAGCAGCCAAGCACTAGTCTACGAGCAGTACTTC	CASSQALVYEQYF
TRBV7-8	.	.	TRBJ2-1	TGTGCCAGCAGCTTAGCGCTAGGGCGGGGAGCCAGGGATGAGCAGTTCTTC	CASSLALGRGARDEQFF
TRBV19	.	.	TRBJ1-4	TGTGCCAGTAGCTCCATTAGTGCAACTAATGAAAAACTGTTTTTT	CASSSISATNEKLFF
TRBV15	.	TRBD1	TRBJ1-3	TGTGCCACCAGCAGAGAAACAGGGGCTGGAAACACCATATATTTT	CATSRETGAGNTIYF
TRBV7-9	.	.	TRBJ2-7	TGTGCCAGCAGCTTAGGGCGTCGGGTCGAAAACTACGAGCAGTACTTC	CASSLGRRVENYEQYF
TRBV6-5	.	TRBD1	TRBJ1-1	TGTGCCAGCAGGGGGACAGGGGGGGGGAACACTGAAGCTTTCTTT	CASRGTGGGNTEAFF
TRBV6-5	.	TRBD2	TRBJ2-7	TGTGCCTCACTGGCGGGGGGCTCCTACGAGCAGTACTTC	CASLAGGSYEQYF
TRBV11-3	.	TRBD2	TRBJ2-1	TGTGCCAGCAGCTCGGGACTAGCGGGGGATGAGCAGTTCTTC	CASSSGLAGDEQFF
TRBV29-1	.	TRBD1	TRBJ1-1	TGCAGCGCCCAGGGACAGCGGAACACTGAAGCTTTCTTT	CSAQGQRNTEAFF
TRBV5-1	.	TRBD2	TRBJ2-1	TGCGCCAGCAGCTTGACAGCGGGGGCCCATGAGCAGTTCTTC	CASSLTAGAHEQFF
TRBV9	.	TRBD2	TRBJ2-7	TGTGCCAGCAGCCCCCGGCTAGCGGGAGGAGCCTACGAGCAGTACTTC	CASSPRLAGGAYEQYF
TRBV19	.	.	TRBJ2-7	TGTGCCAGTAGTCAGGGCTACGAGCAGTACTTC	CASSQGYEQYF
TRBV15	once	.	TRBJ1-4	TGTGCCACCAGCAGACAGGGCAAGCCTAATGAAAAACTGTTTTTT	CATSRQGKPNEKLFF
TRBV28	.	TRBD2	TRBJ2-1	TGTGCCAGCAGTTATCTTCTAGCGGGAGGGAGGAATGAGCAGTTCTTC	CASSYLLAGGRNEQFF
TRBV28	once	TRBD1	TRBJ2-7	TGTGCCAGCAGTCTACGTGGCCTCCGGGACAGGGGCTCCTACGAGCAGTACTTC	CASSLRGLRDRGSYEQYF
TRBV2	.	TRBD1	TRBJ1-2	TGTGCCAGCTATTCAGGGGGCAGTAACTATGGCTACACCTTC	CASYSGGSNYGYTF
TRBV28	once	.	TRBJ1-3	TGTGCCAGCAGTTTACTCCCTCGAGGTTACTCTGGAAACACCATATATTTT	CASSLLPRGYSGNTIYF
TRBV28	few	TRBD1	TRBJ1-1	TGTGCCAGCAGTCCCATAGACAGGGTTGAAGCTTTCTTT	CASSPIDRVEAFF
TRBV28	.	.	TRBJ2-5	TGTGCCAGCAGTTTTTACGGGGTAGGGGAGACCCAGTACTTC	CASSFYGVGETQYF
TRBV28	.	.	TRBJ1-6	TGTGCCAGCAGGGGGGGGGTATCTTATTCACCCCTCCACTTT	CASRGGVSYSPLHF
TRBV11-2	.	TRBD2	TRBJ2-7	TGTGCCAGCAGCTTAGCAGCGGGGGGGGTCGAGCAGTACTTC	CASSLAAGGVEQYF
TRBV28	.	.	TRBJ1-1	TGTGCCAGCAGTTTATTCGGTGAAGCTTTCTTT	CASSLFGEAFF
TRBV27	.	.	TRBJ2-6	TGTGCCAGCAGAACTAACTCTTGGGCTGGGGCCAACGTCCTGACTTTC	CASRTNSWAGANVLTF
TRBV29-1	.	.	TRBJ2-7	TGCAGCGTCCTGACTGCCAGCGAGCAGTACTTC	CSVLTASEQYF
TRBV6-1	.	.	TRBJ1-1	TGTGCCAGCAGTGACGGGGGGATGAACACTGAAGCTTTCTTT	CASSDGGMNTEAFF